The 8 T cell receptor beta chains presented below share a single source sample, sequenced in a study of PD-1 blockade in classical Hodgkin lymphoma. Time point described: cycle 4 day 1 (C4D1), after 6 weeks of nivolumab. Following autologous stem cell transplantation, relapse occurred in every patient, and exposure to brentuximab vedotin varied. Investigators isolated CD4+ T cells from thawed PBMCs through magnetic negative selection. Only in-frame clones appear in the TCRdb table, and some are missing; sequencing was by immunoSEQ multiplex PCR. The sample records about 18,000 clones, around 75% being singletons. The specimen was CD4+ T cells from blood, collected before the fourth cycle of nivolumab. The source is a human donor with classical Hodgkin lymphoma.

The chain links TRBV7-9 to TRBJ1-1; no firm D call. The CDR3 length is 14 residues. The germline CDR1 and CDR2 sequences are SEHNR and FQNEAQ (reference sequence). The V gene lost 3 bases and the J gene lost 3 bases, with 11 bases spanning the gap. The CDR3 nucleotides read TGTGCCAGCAGCTTCACGATGGTTGACACTGAAGCTTTCTTT. Its protein is CASSFTMVDTEAFF.

The gene calls are TRBV2 and TRBJ2-1, with D hard to call. This CDR3 has 14 residues. The V gene lost 1 base and the J gene lost 11 bases, with 15 bases spanning the gap. The germline V gene has CDR1 SNHLY and CDR2 FYNNEI. The DNA of the CDR3 is TGTGCCAGCAGTGAAGTGGCTGTTGGGCAGCAGCAGTTCTTC. As protein: CASSEVAVGQQQFF.

The chain joins TRBV29-1 to TRBJ2-7; a weak D match, TRBD1 (6 bases). This CDR3 is built from 14 residues. Germline CDR1 reads SQVTM; CDR2 reads ANQGSEA. Deletions cut 7 bases from V and 2 bases from J, with 18 bases between. The CDR3 DNA reads TGCAGCGCCCTCGGACAGAAGGTCCCCTACGAGCAGTACTTC. Amino acids: CSALGQKVPYEQYF.

The V and J genes are TRBV19 and TRBJ1-1, with unresolved D. Germline CDR1 and CDR2: LNHDA and SQIVND (reference sequence). Trimming stripped 4 bases from V and 3 bases from J, with 12 bases between. The CDR3 totals 14 residues. The CDR3 is CASSRVPSDTEAFF. Here the CDR3 DNA reads TGTGCCAGTAGTAGGGTCCCCTCGGACACTGAAGCTTTCTTT.

The CDR3 sequence is CASNSGGTDTQYF. For the CDR3, the DNA is TGTGCCAGCAATAGCGGGGGCACAGATACGCAGTATTTT. This rearrangement joins TRBV7-2 to TRBJ2-3; 8 bases agree with TRBD2. The CDR3 length is 13 residues. Germline loops: CDR1 SGHTA, CDR2 FQGNSA. Germline trimming cut 7 bases from V and 1 base from J; bases unmatched to any gene: 1.

The V and J genes are TRBV5-1 and TRBJ2-1; D unresolved. Deletions cut 0 bases from V and 5 bases from J, with 15 bases between. This CDR3 spans 16 amino acids. Germline CDR1 SGHRS, CDR2 YFSETQ. The CDR3 sequence: CASSLGAHPRDNEQFF. The CDR3 DNA sequence: TGCGCCAGCAGCTTGGGTGCCCACCCCCGCGACAATGAGCAGTTCTTC.

This clone was seen a few times. The chain carries TRBV4-3 and TRBJ2-1, with D tentatively TRBD2 (5 bases). Germline CDR1 LGHNA, CDR2 YSLEER. The CDR3 loop spans 15 amino acids. Trimming removed 1 base at V and 0 bases at J, with 7 bases between. CDR3 sequence reads: CASSQGSGSYNEQFF. CDR3 nucleotide sequence: TGCGCCAGCAGCCAAGGAAGCGGCTCCTACAATGAGCAGTTCTTC.

This clone counts as medium-sized (0.01 to 0.1%). V and J are TRBV6-6 and TRBJ1-1, with a tentative D call TRBD1 (5 bases). Germline V CDR1 and CDR2: MNHNY, SVGAGI (reference sequence). Trimming shortened V by 8 bases and J by 1 base, and 17 bases separated the two germline ends. This CDR3 has 15 amino acids. The CDR3 sequence is CASLIGGIENTEAFF. In nucleotides, the CDR3 is TGTGCCAGCCTGATTGGGGGGATAGAGAACACTGAAGCTTTCTTT.